This is a list of T cell receptor beta chains from one sample in a study of CD4 T cell repertoires in COVID-19. The data were produced by immunoSEQ multiplex PCR, yet TCRdb's version contains in-frame clones alone and is incomplete. The table has more than 20,000 clones, over 90% seen once. The material was circulating follicular helper CD4+ T cells (cTfh) from blood, obtained before the COVID-19 pandemic. These receptors came from a human donor who had COVID-19. Both conserved end residues are part of each CDR3. Each record gives: J gene, clone size, V gene, D gene, CDR3 protein, CDR3 DNA. D genes are given only for firm matches. The size field is filled for only some rows; it gives once, few, many or a size class.

>TRBJ2-3|.|TRBV7-3|TRBD2
CASSSAAGGDTQYF
TGTGCCAGCAGCTCGGCGGCGGGGGGAGATACGCAGTATTTT
>TRBJ1-1|.|TRBV12-5|.
CASGSNRANTEAFF
TGTGCTAGTGGTTCGAACAGGGCGAACACTGAAGCTTTCTTT
>TRBJ2-1|.|TRBV7-9|TRBD1
CASSPRDSYNEQFF
TGTGCCAGCAGCCCCCGGGACAGCTACAATGAGCAGTTCTTC
>TRBJ2-3|.|TRBV10-2|TRBD1
CASRGTGLITDTQYF
TGCGCCAGCAGGGGGACAGGGTTAATCACAGATACGCAGTATTTT
>TRBJ2-7|.|TRBV10-3|TRBD1
CAISERGQGAVEQYF
TGTGCCATCAGTGAGAGGGGACAGGGGGCGGTCGAGCAGTACTTC
>TRBJ2-3|.|TRBV7-9|.
CASSPTASTDTQYF
TGTGCCAGCAGCCCGACAGCTAGCACAGATACGCAGTATTTT
>TRBJ2-7|.|TRBV29-1|TRBD2
CSAARGVNEQYF
TGCAGCGCCGCCCGGGGGGTCAACGAGCAGTACTTC
>TRBJ1-2|.|TRBV19|.
CAPREVSGGYTF
TGTGCCCCTCGGGAGGTAAGCGGAGGCTACACCTTC
>TRBJ2-7|.|TRBV29-1|TRBD1
CSADRGHEQYF
TGCAGCGCCGACAGGGGTCACGAGCAGTACTTC
>TRBJ1-6|.|TRBV6-5|TRBD1
CASSGTGPIDSPLHF
TGTGCCAGCAGTGGGACAGGGCCAATTGATTCACCCCTCCACTTT
>TRBJ2-3|.|TRBV5-1|TRBD1
CASSLVRQGTDTQYF
TGCGCCAGCAGCTTGGTGCGACAGGGTACAGATACGCAGTATTTT
>TRBJ1-3|.|TRBV5-1|.
CASSLLGIAGNTIYF
TGCGCCAGCAGCTTGCTGGGGATCGCAGGGAACACCATATATTTT
>TRBJ1-5|.|TRBV2|.
CASSALNSLPLSQHF
TGTGCCAGCAGTGCACTTAACAGCCTGCCTTTGTCCCAGCATTTT
>TRBJ1-1|.|TRBV9|TRBD1
CASSSPDRTGENTEAFF
TGTGCCAGCAGCTCCCCCGACCGGACAGGAGAGAACACTGAAGCTTTCTTT
>TRBJ1-4|.|TRBV4-1|TRBD1
CASSQLQGMNNEKLFF
TGCGCCAGCAGCCAGTTACAGGGGATGAATAATGAAAAACTGTTTTTT
>TRBJ2-3|.|TRBV10-3|TRBD2
CAISLLAGADTQYF
TGTGCCATCAGCCTTTTAGCGGGAGCCGATACGCAGTATTTT
>TRBJ2-1|.|TRBV11-1|TRBD1
CASSWTGSYNEQFF
TGTGCCAGCAGTTGGACAGGGTCCTACAATGAGCAGTTCTTC
>TRBJ2-7|once|TRBV6-1|TRBD2
CASSEVAGQSREQYF
TGTGCCAGCAGTGAAGTAGCGGGACAATCCCGCGAGCAGTACTTC
>TRBJ2-7|once|TRBV11-3|.
CASSFGTPYEQYF
TGTGCCAGCAGCTTCGGGACTCCATACGAGCAGTACTTC
>TRBJ2-3|once|TRBV7-8|TRBD1
CASSLVGGQGLKDTQYF
TGTGCCAGCAGCTTAGTAGGGGGACAGGGGCTAAAAGATACGCAGTATTTT
>TRBJ2-5|.|TRBV27|TRBD1
CASTRGQGKGETQYF
TGTGCCAGCACCCGGGGACAGGGGAAGGGAGAGACCCAGTACTTC
>TRBJ2-5|once|TRBV18|TRBD2
CASSPRGGETQYF
TGTGCCAGCTCACCGCGCGGGGGAGAGACCCAGTACTTC
>TRBJ2-7|.|TRBV5-6|TRBD2
CASSQRPGTSAYEQYF
TGTGCCAGCAGCCAGCGACCCGGGACTAGCGCCTACGAGCAGTACTTC